A single sample is the source of the 11 T cell receptor beta chains below, sequenced in a study of T cell changes during pregnancy in multiple sclerosis. Clones were sequenced by immunoSEQ multiplex PCR, and TCRdb holds only the in-frame ones, with some missing. The repertoire includes about 28,000 clones, 92% of them detected once, and roughly 5.2% sits in the top ten. The sequenced sample was peripheral blood, obtained in the first trimester of pregnancy. These receptor sequences come from a female donor in good health, enrolled as a control in a pregnancy study.

This rearrangement joins TRBV6-1 to TRBJ1-3; unclear D gene. The length of the CDR3 is 11 residues. Germline CDR1 and CDR2: MNHNS and SASEGT. The V and J ends lost 6 bases and 7 bases respectively, with 7 bases between them. The CDR3 bases are TGTGCCAGCAGAGACTCTAACACCATATATTTT. Amino acids: CASRDSNTIYF.

This clone showed up just once. CDR3 sequence: CASSNPGGIKHGYTF. Here the CDR3 DNA reads TGTGCCAGCAGTAACCCAGGTGGAATTAAACACGGCTACACCTTC. This chain links TRBV6-1 with TRBJ1-2; D remains unclear. The CDR3 sequence is 15 residues long. Trimming shortened V by 5 bases and J by 8 bases, and 21 bases separated the two germline ends. The germline gives CDR1 MNHNS, CDR2 SASEGT.

The V and J genes are TRBV11-3 and TRBJ2-5; 10 bases match TRBD1. Unmatched junction bases numbered 14, after V lost 2 bases and J lost 2 bases. The CDR3 consists of 19 residues. Germline V gene data show CDR1 as SGHNT and CDR2 as YENEEA. In nucleotides, the CDR3 is TGTGCCAGCAGCTTACATGGTTGGGGACAGGGGTTGACACAAGAGACCCAGTACTTC. It specifies CASSLHGWGQGLTQETQYF.

The J gene is TRBJ1-4, the V gene TRBV30; D not certain. The CDR3 is 13 amino acids. V was pared by 7 bases and J by 5 bases, with 14 bases between. In germline, CDR1 is GTSNPN, CDR2 SVGIG (reference sequence). The CDR3 bases are TGTGCCTCGGTTGCGGGCGTGAATGAAAAACTGTTTTTT. Its protein is CASVAGVNEKLFF.

The rearrangement links TRBV5-4 to TRBJ2-1; 9 positions match TRBD2. The germline V gene has CDR1 SGHNT and CDR2 YYREEE (reference sequence). CDR3 size: 16 residues. Trimming removed 0 bases from V and 2 bases from J; junction bases left unmatched: 3. The CDR3 loop is CASSLDGGRAYNEQFF. Here the CDR3 DNA reads TGTGCCAGCAGCTTGGATGGCGGGAGGGCCTACAATGAGCAGTTCTTC. The full variable domain, rest sourced from reference TRBV5-4 and TRBJ2-1, is ETGVTQSPTHLIKTRGQQVTLRCSSQSGHNTVSWYQQALGQGPQFIFQYYREEENGRGNFPPRFSGLQFPNYSSELNVNALELDDSALYLCASSLDGGRAYNEQFFGPGTRLTVL.

The rearrangement uses TRBV27 and TRBJ2-1, with TRBD1 identical over 7 bases. Germline V gene lookup returns CDR1 MNHEY and CDR2 SMNVEV (reference sequence). This CDR3 has 15 amino acids. V lost 6 bases and J lost 14; bases outside the gene matches: 19. The chain's CDR3 is CASSPRGQNNPKKFF. The CDR3 DNA is TGTGCCAGCAGCCCTAGGGGACAGAACAATCCGAAAAAGTTCTTC.

The chain couples TRBV30 to TRBJ2-2, with D hard to call. With 5 bases removed from V and 0 bases from J, the gap between germline ends came to 7 bases. There are 13 residues in the CDR3. Germline-derived CDR1 and CDR2 are GTSNPN and SVGIG (reference sequence). CDR3 bases: TGTGCCTGGGACACTGCGAACACCGGGGAGCTGTTTTTT. This encodes CAWDTANTGELFF.

This rearrangement joins TRBV18 to TRBJ1-1; D uncertain. The CDR3 runs to 12 residues. Between the trimmed V and J ends, which lost 3 bases and 3 bases, there was a span of 5 bases. Germline V gives CDR1 KGHSH, CDR2 LQKENI. CDR3 residues: CASSPFDTEAFF. CDR3 in DNA: TGTGCCAGCTCACCCTTTGACACTGAAGCTTTCTTT.

CDR3 DNA sequence: TGTGCCAGCAGCCTAGATTACGAGCAGTACTTC. It is translated as CASSLDYEQYF. The chain recombines TRBV6-6 with TRBJ2-7; D gene unclear. V was clipped by 6 bases and J by 4 bases, with 7 bases between them. CDR1 is MNHNY and CDR2 is SVGAGI in the germline V gene (reference sequence). This CDR3 is built from 11 residues.

The rearrangement uses TRBV2 and TRBJ2-4; 10 bases match TRBD2. From germline, CDR1 is SNHLY and CDR2 FYNNEI. After removal of 6 bases from V and 7 bases from J, the junction contained 6 bases not matched to a gene. This CDR3 spans 14 amino acids. CDR3 nucleotide sequence: TGTGCCAGCAGGATAGCGGGAGGAATGAACATTCAGTACTTC. This translates into CASRIAGGMNIQYF.

The rearrangement uses TRBV30 and TRBJ1-2; no clear D gene. The V gene's germline CDR1 is GTSNPN and CDR2 SVGIG (reference sequence). Trimming took off 4 bases at V and 6 bases at J, with 15 bases between the two ends. The CDR3 length is 13 residues. DNA of the CDR3: TGTGCCTGGACCGGACGGACGGGAAATGGCTACACCTTC. This codes for CAWTGRTGNGYTF.